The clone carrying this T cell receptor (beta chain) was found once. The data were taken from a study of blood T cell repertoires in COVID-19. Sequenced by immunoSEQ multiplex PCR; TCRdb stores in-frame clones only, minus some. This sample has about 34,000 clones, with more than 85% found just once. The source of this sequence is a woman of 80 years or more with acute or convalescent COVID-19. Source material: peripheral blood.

The chain's CDR3 is CASRLTSYRGPADTQYF. DNA for the CDR3: TGCGCCAGCAGGCTGACCTCGTACAGGGGACCGGCAGATACGCAGTATTTT. The rearrangement joins TRBV5-1 to TRBJ2-3; 7 positions match TRBD1. The CDR3 contains 17 residues. Germline V CDR1 and CDR2: SGHRS, YFSETQ. The J segment lost 4 bases and the V segment lost 5 bases, leaving 16 bases of the junction unmatched.